A single sample is the source of the 4 T cell receptor beta chains below, sequenced in a study of T cells after yellow fever vaccination. TCRdb used MiXCR to reprocess the 5' RACE reads, holding one entry per CDR3 protein. Of hundreds of thousands of distinct CDR3 sequences listed, over 8% are singletons. The sequences come from PBMCs, collected on the day of the first yellow fever vaccination. The receptors shown here come from a man aged 18 to 29 who received the YFV17D yellow fever vaccine.

This clonotype was recorded a few times. The rearrangement uses TRBV6-1 and TRBJ1-6, with D possibly being TRBD1 (5 bases). In germline, CDR1 is MNHNS, CDR2 SASEGT. The CDR3 has 15 amino acids. V was trimmed by 1 base and J by 9 bases, leaving 13 bases between them. Written as DNA, the CDR3 is TGTGCCAGCAGTGAAGTGGGGGTTCGGGGTTCACCCCTCCACTTT. Translation: CASSEVGVRGSPLHF.

The sample holds a few counts of this clonotype. The J gene is TRBJ2-1, the V gene TRBV24-1; possibly TRBD2 for D (5 bases). Germline assignment: CDR1 KGHDR and CDR2 SFDVKD. Deletions cut 4 bases from V and 7 bases from J, with 10 bases between. This CDR3 contains 13 residues. The CDR3 reads CATSEPTRNEQFF. In DNA, the CDR3 is TGTGCCACCAGTGAGCCTACTAGGAATGAGCAGTTCTTC.

There are a few counts of this clonotype. V usage is TRBV2 and J usage is TRBJ1-2; tentatively, D is TRBD1 (6 bases). Germline CDR1 is SNHLY and CDR2 is FYNNEI. The CDR3 totals 14 residues. The germline V and J ends were trimmed by 3 bases and 4 bases, with 12 bases remaining between them. The CDR3 nucleotides read TGTGCCAGCAGTGAGGAACAGGGAGGCTATGGCTACACCTTC. The encoded protein is CASSEEQGGYGYTF.

This clonotype was detected only a few times. V gene TRBV14 combines with J gene TRBJ1-6, with no clear D. V lost 3 bases to trimming and J lost 7 bases, with 19 bases between them. The CDR3 spans 17 residues. The V gene's germline CDR1 is SGHDN and CDR2 FVKESK. CDR3 sequence reads: CASSQELGGRGNSPLHF. The CDR3 nucleotides are TGTGCCAGCAGCCAGGAATTGGGAGGGCGCGGGAATTCACCCCTCCACTTT.